The next 15 T cell receptor beta chains were all read from a single sample in a study of control samples from healthy donors and cancer patients (dated by TCRdb to 2018 to 2020). The library was produced with the immunoSEQ multiplex PCR assay. TCRdb retrieved this table from immuneACCESS and kept in-frame rearrangements only. Not all clones are present; in checked studies, unresolved V genes account for under half, and no reason is known for the remainder. Present in this sample are some 250,000 clones, over 75% of which were seen just once. About an eighth of the sample is held by the ten biggest clonotypes. Sequencing was performed on PBMCs. These receptors were obtained from a woman aged 55 to 70 with lung cancer.

J is TRBJ2-2 and V is TRBV18; D possibly corresponds to TRBD2 (6 bases). The ends were cut back, 1 base at V and 0 bases at J, with 9 bases in the middle. Germline CDR1 and CDR2: KGHSH and LQKENI. CDR3 length equals 16 residues. The CDR3 region has the DNA TGTGCCAGCTCACCACGCGGGGCCCCGAACACCGGGGAGCTGTTTTTT. Amino acids: CASSPRGAPNTGELFF.

This clone has a single count. This CDR3 is also generated by other DNA sequences in the sample. The chain employs TRBV18 and TRBJ2-5; a possible D gene is TRBD1 (5 bases). Trimming shortened V by 6 bases and J by 5 bases, and 10 bases separated the two germline ends. CDR1 KGHSH and CDR2 LQKENI come from the germline V gene. This CDR3 is 12 amino acids long. The CDR3 loop reads CASSQGGETQYF. Written as DNA, the CDR3 is TGTGCCAGCTCCCAGGGTGGGGAGACCCAGTACTTC.

This chain joins TRBV21-1 and TRBJ2-1. TRBV21-1 represents a pseudogene. The CDR3 covers 15 residues. For the CDR3, the DNA is TGTGCCAGCAGCACTAAGGACCTGATACACAATGAGCAGTTCTTC. This gives the protein CASSTKDLIHNEQFF.

This clone was seen only once. V usage is TRBV10-2 and J usage is TRBJ1-2; possibly TRBD1 for D (5 bases). This CDR3 contains 15 residues. Between the trimmed V and J ends, which lost 8 bases and 3 bases, there was a span of 19 bases. CDR1 is WSHSY, CDR2 SAAADI, per germline. The CDR3 region is CASFETGAWDYGYTF. CDR3 DNA sequence: TGCGCCAGCTTCGAGACCGGGGCCTGGGACTATGGCTACACCTTC.

The V and J genes are TRBV3-1 (or the pseudogene TRBV3-2) and TRBJ2-7; weak D call: TRBD2 (5 bases). V was cut by 1 base and J by 6 bases, with 13 bases left in between. The germline CDR1 and CDR2 sequences are LGHDT and YNNKEL (reference sequence). This CDR3 is built from 14 residues. Here the CDR3 reads CASSQGLQAVEQYF. The CDR3, as DNA: TGTGCCAGCAGCCAAGGGTTACAAGCGGTCGAGCAGTACTTC.

This sequence joins TRBV10-2 and TRBJ1-2; no clear D. This CDR3 has 12 residues. CDR1 WSHSY and CDR2 SAAADI come from the germline V gene. With 6 bases removed from V and 8 bases from J, the gap between germline ends came to 13 bases. The DNA of the CDR3 is TGCGCCAGCAGAGAAGACACGGACGGCTACACCTTC. The encoded protein is CASREDTDGYTF.

The V call is TRBV30, the J call TRBJ2-3, with D perhaps TRBD2 (6 bases). V gave up 6 bases and J gave up 0 bases, with 10 bases separating them. CDR3 size: 13 residues. Germline V gene lookup returns CDR1 GTSNPN and CDR2 SVGIG (reference sequence). Here the CDR3 DNA reads TGTGCCTGCCCTCTAGCGAGCACAGATACGCAGTATTTT. Amino acid sequence: CACPLASTDTQYF.

This clone showed up just once. This chain connects TRBV15 to TRBJ1-1, with 8 nucleotides matching TRBD1. The ends lost 4 bases at V and 3 bases at J; junction bases unmatched: 7. Germline loops: CDR1 LNHNV, CDR2 YYDKDF (reference sequence). This CDR3 has 15 residues. CDR3 bases: TGTGCCACCAGCACCGCGCTGACAGGGGACACTGAAGCTTTCTTT. Amino acids: CATSTALTGDTEAFF.

This clone was seen more than once but under ten times. The gene calls are TRBV7-6 and TRBJ1-1, with 10 bases matching TRBD1. V was pared by 5 bases and J by 3 bases, with 6 bases of the junction left unmatched. CDR3 length: 15 residues. Germline CDR1 SGHVS, CDR2 FNYEAQ. CDR3 nucleotide sequence: TGTGCCAGCAGCGGTCGGACAGGGGGTGACACTGAAGCTTTCTTT. This encodes CASSGRTGGDTEAFF.

This clone was seen only a few times. V is TRBV19 and J is TRBJ1-2; possible D gene TRBD1, 5 bases. The CDR3 spans 18 residues. Germline assignment: CDR1 LNHDA and CDR2 SQIVND (reference sequence). V shed 0 bases and J shed 0 bases, with 17 bases lying between them. CDR3 protein: CASSIEGDSPGSNYGYTF. The CDR3 DNA reads as TGTGCCAGTAGTATAGAGGGAGACAGCCCGGGGTCTAACTATGGCTACACCTTC. Full variable domain (rest looked up from reference TRBV19 and TRBJ1-2): DGGITQSPKYLFRKEGQNVTLSCEQNLNHDAMYWYRQDPGQGLRLIYYSQIVNDFQKGDIAEGYSVSREKKESFPLTVTSAQKNPTAFYLCASSIEGDSPGSNYGYTFGSGTRLTVV.

This sequence joins TRBV10-3 and TRBJ2-1; 15 bases are shared with TRBD2. Germline assignment: CDR1 ENHRY and CDR2 SYGVKD. After removal of 6 bases from V and 8 bases from J, the junction contained 5 bases not matched to a gene. This CDR3 has 15 residues. The CDR3 here is CAISRTSGGADEQFF. The DNA of the CDR3 is TGTGCCATCAGCCGGACTAGCGGGGGGGCCGATGAGCAGTTCTTC.

For the CDR3, the DNA is TGCGCCAGCAGTGGGGGGGCCGGGGGAGATACGCAGTATTTT. Protein product: CASSGGAGGDTQYF. The chain couples TRBV5-1 to TRBJ2-3, with D maybe TRBD2 (7 bases). The length of the CDR3 is 14 residues. Per the germline V gene, CDR1 is SGHRS and CDR2 is YFSETQ. Trimming removed 5 bases from V and 5 bases from J, with 15 bases in between.

This chain connects TRBV5-1 to TRBJ1-1; a weak D match, TRBD1 (6 bases). Germline V gene lookup returns CDR1 SGHRS and CDR2 YFSETQ. V lost 1 base, J lost 0 bases, and 7 bases lay in between. This CDR3 comprises 14 residues. CDR3 nucleotides: TGCGCCAGCAGCTTGCGGGGGCTGAACACTGAAGCTTTCTTT. This gives the protein CASSLRGLNTEAFF.

In the case of this clone: The sample contains more than one DNA sequence encoding this CDR3. The V call is TRBV6-5, the J call TRBJ1-1, with D perhaps TRBD1 (5 bases). Germline V CDR1 and CDR2: MNHEY, SVGAGI. With 4 bases removed from V and 4 bases from J, the gap between germline ends came to 10 bases. The CDR3 extends over 13 amino acids. As DNA, the CDR3 is TGTGCCAGCAGTTTCACTGGGGGCACTGAAGCTTTCTTT. The encoded protein is CASSFTGGTEAFF.

This clone was observed a handful of times. Other DNA sequences in the same sample also yield this CDR3. The V and J genes are TRBV7-9 and TRBJ2-3, with D perhaps matching TRBD1 or TRBD2 (5 bases each). The germline V and J ends were trimmed by 5 bases and 2 bases, with 11 bases remaining between them. From germline, CDR1 is SEHNR and CDR2 FQNEAQ (reference sequence). The CDR3 extends over 14 amino acids. CDR3 coding DNA: TGTGCCAGCAGCGACCGGGGCTCCACAGATACGCAGTATTTT. Protein: CASSDRGSTDTQYF.